A selection of T cell receptor beta chains follows, all from one sample in a study of cytomegalovirus exposure and HLA in healthy donors. Assay used: immunoSEQ multiplex PCR; TCRdb lists only in-frame clones, some missing. The sample lists about 130,000 clones, around four fifths seen once, with 11% in the top ten. The sample consisted of PBMCs. The receptors shown here come from a man aged 25 to 40 in good health and CMV-seropositive. Both conserved end residues are trimmed from each CDR3. D genes are given only for firm matches.

>-|TRBV27
ASSLSRRREQY
>-|TRBV27
ASSPRTIFERDGYT
>TRBD1|TRBV30
AWSRQGLNYGYT
>TRBD1|TRBV14
ASSRDRDISPLH
>TRBD1|TRBV13
ASSISGQGPMNTEAF
>-|TRBV4-1
ASSQDLTKEAF
>-|TRBV11-2
ASSQVRIMPKSYGYT
>TRBD2|TRBV29-1
SVTESGRTDTQY
>-|TRBV4-3
ASSHSRTETYEQY
>TRBD1|TRBV29-1
SVRRQGYGYT
>TRBD2|TRBV6-1
ASSEELAGPYEQY
>TRBD2|TRBV30
ALARGTSLADTQY
>-|TRBV7-2
ASGEVQETQY
>TRBD2|TRBV9
ASSVDRTSGYTQY
>TRBD1|TRBV19
ASSVRDRGGETQY
>-|TRBV30
AWSVRGIGNTIY
>-|TRBV9
ASSVSQGGETQY
>TRBD1|TRBV15
ATSRDRTGVYGYT
>TRBD1|TRBV15
ATSRDKGATYEQY
>-|TRBV9
ASSPEGRSYEQY
>-|TRBV19
ASSKPGINYGYT
>TRBD1|TRBV10-3
AISDLGRGQGDTGELF
>-|TRBV5-4
ASSNYRNTEAF
>-|TRBV19
ASSIVQGPSYEQY
>-|TRBV13
ASSPDSRKEKLF
>-|TRBV2
ASRRGGSNQPQH
>-|TRBV7-8
ASSPWRAKNTGELF
>TRBD1|TRBV5-1
ASSLGTTGVTDTQY
>TRBD1|TRBV29-1
SVADRSNTEAF
>TRBD2|TRBV27
ASTGGVAPTGEQF
>-|TRBV4-3
ASSQVGGLNTGELF
>TRBD1|TRBV10-3
ATALTGGGTDTQY
>TRBD1|TRBV2
ASSEYFLTQGGNQPQH
>TRBD2|TRBV5-5
ASSPRGGLAGFNEQF
>-|TRBV6-5
ASSYSPTSWETQY
>TRBD2|TRBV7-2
ASSFRLAAGPGSYNEQF
>-|TRBV28
ASSPTWEKLF
>TRBD1|TRBV9
ASSAQGGNTEAF
>TRBD2|TRBV4-2
ASSPGGGAQNIQY
>-|TRBV6-5
ASRRLANTEAF
>-|TRBV9
ASSVGGGLNEKLF
>-|TRBV4-2
ASCPVGGADYEQY
>-|TRBV5-4
ASSLIEGVVDNEQF
>TRBD2|TRBV5-6
ASSLGLAGVGEQY
>-|TRBV4-3
ASSQERQGNYEQY
>-|TRBV9
ASSVQLQGSTDTQY
>TRBD1|TRBV7-8
ASSFRQGDLAKNIQY
>-|TRBV19
ASSIETGQSQPQH
>-|TRBV29-1
SGGGPQETQY
>TRBD1|TRBV7-2
ASSFWTGSTDTQY
>TRBD1|TRBV27
ASSSDGTGANQPQH
>-|TRBV27
ASSLRADSYEQY
>-|TRBV27
AGYLTYRRQETQY
>TRBD2|TRBV7-2
ASAPASGSVYEQY
>TRBD2|TRBV5-1
ASSWVPSGSMNEQF
>TRBD1|TRBV10-2
ASSAGQFSGYT
>-|TRBV10-3
AIKDRQDADTQY
>-|TRBV5-1
ASSLAAVGDEQF